This entry is about one T cell receptor (beta chain). This sample is drawn from a study of blood T cell repertoires in COVID-19. The overall study: Specimens from acute and convalescent COVID-19 originated in the United States, Italy and Spain. From T cells, B-cell-depleted T cells, or PBMCs came the material, which was cDNA or gDNA.

How the authors handled the data: Amplifying reference gene primers gave estimates of nucleated cell counts. Some clones are missing from TCRdb's copy, which holds only in-frame ones; the method was immunoSEQ multiplex PCR. V and J calls and clone size are as listed in that table; D and trimming were resolved from the DNA. The repertoire has roughly 330,000 clones, about 83% of them found once; the top ten carry roughly 1.6%. Trimming left V 8 bases short and J 3 bases short, with 15 bases between. Germline CDR1 is KGHDR and CDR2 is SFDVKD. CDR3 length: 14 amino acids. This TCR was recovered from a woman in her forties or fifties with acute or convalescent COVID-19. The chain carries TRBV24-1 and TRBJ2-5, with a tentative D call TRBD1 (5 bases). The sequenced sample consisted of peripheral blood. The CDR3 loop reads CATTAAGSEETQYF. CDR3 in DNA: TGTGCCACCACTGCCGCAGGGTCCGAAGAGACCCAGTACTTC.